This section outlines one TCR beta chain sequence together with its context. Seattle-derived patients entered the study during active infection and were followed longitudinally. These data originate in a study of blood T cell repertoires in COVID-19. Across the study: Sites in the United States, Italy and Spain provided acute and convalescent COVID-19 samples. Sources were T cells, B-cell-depleted T cells, or PBMCs; the material itself was cDNA or gDNA.

This CDR3 has 11 amino acids. The ends were cut back, 3 bases at V and 9 bases at J, with 6 bases in the middle. Germline V gives CDR1 LNHDA, CDR2 SQIVND (reference sequence). In the original processing: Amplification from reference gene primers served as the basis for estimated nucleated cell counts. Profiled with immunoSEQ multiplex PCR; TCRdb holds only in-frame clones, not every one. Clonal size and the V and J genes are those of that table, whereas D and trimming came from the DNA. The sample lists 300,000 to 400,000 clones, 86% occurring once. This receptor was taken from an older woman with COVID-19, enrolled during active disease. The chain is built from TRBV19 and TRBJ1-5, with unresolved D. Sequencing was done on a sample of peripheral blood. The CDR3 region has the DNA TGTGCCAGTAGTATCGGAGGGCCCCAGCATTTT. It encodes CASSIGGPQHF.